This T cell receptor beta chain was identified in a study of cytomegalovirus exposure and HLA in healthy donors. Overall study: A later analysis reported the 100 to 150 validation repertoires used the same platform as the roughly 700 first-cohort repertoires.

With regard to this clone: Its matching antigen is unknown.

Germline V gives CDR1 MGHRA, CDR2 YSYEKL. The length of the CDR3 is 17 residues. The trim removed 2 bases at V and 7 bases at J, leaving 12 bases unmatched. The study, taken as a whole, reports: First-cohort TCR clusters tended to co-occur in the roughly 120 validation repertoires, a later analysis found. There were about 160 TCR beta chains listed as cytomegalovirus-associated. Cytomegalovirus status, reportedly, was diagnosed with high specificity and sensitivity by the classifier.

The protocol was immunoSEQ multiplex PCR, while the TCRdb copy is restricted to in-frame clones and leaves out a portion. The data hold 180,000 or so clones, with about nine tenths observed a single time. The source is a man between 25 and 39 years old in good health and CMV-seropositive. Sequencing input: PBMCs. The chain joins TRBV4-1 to TRBJ1-5; 9 bases fit TRBD1. The CDR3 here is CASSQTGQGAPSQPQHF. For the CDR3, the DNA is TGCGCCAGCAGCCAAACGGGACAGGGAGCCCCCAGCCAGCCCCAGCATTTT.